This paragraph covers one TCR beta chain sequence. Its antigen is currently unknown. Trimming shortened V by 6 bases and J by 7 bases, and 15 bases separated the two germline ends. Per the germline V gene, CDR1 is LNHDA and CDR2 is SQIVND (reference sequence). CDR3 length: 14 amino acids. TCRdb's table, derived via immunoSEQ multiplex PCR, lists solely in-frame clones and lacks some. The sample carries 20,000 to 30,000 clones, roughly 70% recorded once. The sample comes from a study of tumor-infiltrating lymphocytes in localized non-small cell lung cancer. The study, taken as a whole, reports: TCRbeta sequencing showed higher T cell infiltration in tumors than uninvolved lung.

The receptor comes from a human donor with non-small cell lung cancer. The sample was lung tumor tissue. The chain links TRBV19 to TRBJ2-2; D might be TRBD1 or TRBD2, each matching 5 bases. Written as DNA, the CDR3 is TGTGCCAGTAGGGGCCAGGGAGCGAACGGGGAGCTGTTTTTT. Translated: CASRGQGANGELFF.